A selection of T cell receptor beta chains follows, all from one sample in a study of cytomegalovirus exposure and HLA in healthy donors. TCRdb keeps only in-frame clones here, not all; method: immunoSEQ multiplex PCR. The sample yields about 140,000 clones, 70% to 85% seen once. The sequenced material came from PBMCs. These receptor sequences come from a man aged 25 to 40 in good health and CMV-seropositive. Each CDR3 is given with its conserved first and last residue. D genes are given only for firm matches. Clone size is shown for a subset of rows, as once, few, many or a class of expanded clone.

>TRBD2|TRBV11-2|-|TRBJ2-5
CASSLGLAGGRAKETQYF
TGTGCCAGCAGCTTAGGGCTAGCGGGAGGGCGGGCCAAAGAGACCCAGTACTTC
>TRBD2|TRBV11-2|-|TRBJ2-1
CASSSIGGSSYNEQFF
TGTGCCAGCAGCTCTATCGGGGGGAGCTCCTACAATGAGCAGTTCTTC
>-|TRBV29-1|-|TRBJ2-7
CSVESSSNEQYF
TGCAGCGTTGAAAGCTCGTCAAACGAGCAGTACTTC
>TRBD1|TRBV28|few|TRBJ2-7
CASSTGTGSSYEQYF
TGTGCCAGCAGTACCGGGACAGGGTCCTCCTACGAGCAGTACTTC
>-|TRBV5-4|-|TRBJ1-4
CASSLNEEAVF
TGTGCCAGCAGCTTGAATGAAGAGGCAGTTTTT
>-|TRBV2|-|TRBJ1-1
CASSTFEDTEAFF
TGTGCCAGCAGCACATTCGAGGACACTGAAGCTTTCTTT
>TRBD1|TRBV28|-|TRBJ2-7
CASSSGQGENEQYF
TGTGCCAGCAGTTCGGGACAGGGTGAAAACGAGCAGTACTTC
>-|TRBV11-2|-|TRBJ2-1
CASSLVVGGRRYGQFF
TGTGCCAGCAGCTTAGTAGTGGGGGGTCGACGTTACGGGCAGTTCTTC
>-|TRBV18|-|TRBJ2-1
CASSPFDRNNEQFF
TGTGCCAGCTCACCATTCGACAGGAACAATGAGCAGTTCTTC
>TRBD1|TRBV6-1|-|TRBJ2-7
CASSEKGADEQYF
TGTGCCAGCAGTGAAAAGGGGGCGGACGAGCAGTACTTC
>-|TRBV5-1|-|TRBJ2-7
CASSGGGSNEQYF
TGCGCCAGCAGCGGGGGCGGGAGCAACGAGCAGTACTTC
>-|TRBV7-6|few|TRBJ1-1
CASSFGREGEAFF
TGTGCCAGCAGCTTTGGGAGGGAAGGTGAAGCTTTCTTT
>TRBD2|TRBV19|-|TRBJ2-3
CASSGLAGRRIDTQYF
TGTGCCAGTAGCGGACTAGCGGGCAGGAGAATAGATACGCAGTATTTT
>TRBD2|TRBV4-1|few|TRBJ2-1
CASSFLAGGEDEQFF
TGCGCCAGCAGCTTTCTAGCGGGAGGGGAGGATGAGCAGTTCTTC
>-|TRBV29-1|once|TRBJ2-7
CSARGRQDSTYEQYF
TGCAGCGCAAGGGGTCGCCAAGATTCTACCTACGAGCAGTACTTC
>-|TRBV5-1|-|TRBJ1-2
CASSSPSGFANYGYTF
TGCGCCAGCAGCTCACCTTCAGGGTTCGCCAACTATGGCTACACCTTC
>TRBD1|TRBV7-9|once|TRBJ1-5
CASSAYRGGSNQPQHF
TGTGCCAGCAGCGCTTACAGGGGAGGTAGCAATCAGCCCCAGCATTTT
>-|TRBV7-9|-|TRBJ2-3
CASSYHETTDTQYF
TGTGCCAGCAGCTACCACGAGACAACAGATACGCAGTATTTT
>-|TRBV9|once|TRBJ1-1
CASSGGSNRVDPFF
TGTGCCAGCAGTGGGGGCAGTAATCGCGTCGACCCTTTCTTT
>TRBD2|TRBV29-1|-|TRBJ2-7
CSVEGAGGPYEQYF
TGCAGCGTAGAGGGGGCGGGAGGGCCCTACGAGCAGTACTTC
>TRBD2|TRBV7-3|-|TRBJ2-3
CASSLRGGSDTQYF
TGTGCCAGCAGCCTTCGGGGGGGCAGCGATACGCAGTATTTT
>-|TRBV6-5|-|TRBJ2-1
CASSPWSGYYNEQFF
TGTGCCAGCAGTCCTTGGAGCGGTTACTACAATGAGCAGTTCTTC
>-|TRBV5-1|-|TRBJ1-2
CASSRTGNYGYTF
TGCGCCAGCAGCCGGACGGGAAACTATGGCTACACCTTC
>TRBD2|TRBV29-1|few|TRBJ2-3
CSWTSGSPDTQYF
TGCAGCTGGACTAGCGGGAGCCCAGATACGCAGTATTTT
>TRBD2|TRBV6-6|few|TRBJ2-5
CASSSRTSAETQYF
TGTGCCAGCAGTTCCAGGACTAGCGCGGAGACCCAGTACTTC
>-|TRBV6-1|-|TRBJ2-1
CASSEYLEQFF
TGTGCCAGCAGTGAATATCTTGAGCAGTTCTTC
>TRBD1|TRBV18|-|TRBJ1-1
CASSPDREAFF
TGTGCCAGCTCTCCGGACAGGGAAGCTTTCTTT
>-|TRBV6-5|-|TRBJ2-1
CASSYVSGEQFF
TGTGCCAGCAGTTACGTTAGCGGCGAGCAGTTCTTC
>-|TRBV5-1|-|TRBJ2-2
CASSLPRGDAGELFF
TGCGCCAGCAGCTTGCCCAGGGGAGATGCCGGGGAGCTGTTTTTT
>TRBD1|TRBV27|-|TRBJ2-1
CASTAGGYNEQFF
TGTGCCAGCACCGCAGGGGGCTACAATGAGCAGTTCTTC
>TRBD2|TRBV7-9|-|TRBJ2-1
CASSPRLAGGVSYNEQFF
TGTGCCAGCAGCCCCAGACTAGCGGGGGGCGTTTCCTACAATGAGCAGTTCTTC
>TRBD1|TRBV28|-|TRBJ2-5
CASSLNRGETQYF
TGTGCCAGCAGTTTAAACAGGGGAGAGACCCAGTACTTC
>TRBD1|TRBV28|-|TRBJ1-2
CASSFPRTGYTF
TGTGCCAGCAGTTTCCCGAGGACAGGGTATACCTTC
>-|TRBV2|-|TRBJ1-5
CASSENKYSNQPQHF
TGTGCCAGCAGTGAAAACAAATATAGCAATCAGCCCCAGCATTTT
>-|TRBV6-6|-|TRBJ1-4
CATWEGTTNEKLFF
TGTGCCACATGGGAGGGAACAACTAATGAAAAACTGTTTTTT
>-|TRBV2|-|TRBJ1-5
CASTPRAGHQPQHF
TGTGCCAGCACCCCAAGGGCAGGGCATCAGCCCCAGCATTTT
>-|TRBV9|-|TRBJ1-2
CASSVVTGYGYTF
TGTGCCAGCAGCGTAGTGACAGGCTATGGCTACACCTTC